These 14 T cell receptor beta chains were all obtained from the same sample, sequenced in a study of a mutant IDH1 vaccine in newly diagnosed glioma. As for time point: week 47, end of study. With topical imiquimod, each dose of the vaccine consisted of 300 ug of mutant IDH1 20-mer peptide. These receptors lack a known antigen. Libraries were prepared by immunoSEQ multiplex PCR; TCRdb keeps only in-frame clonotypes and omits some of them. The sample includes fewer than 45,000 clones, about 80% of them seen just once. The starting material was PBMCs, obtained from a glioma patient whose treatment included an IDH1 peptide vaccine. The origin of the receptors is a man in his late teens or twenties with glioma. Some clones in this sample may be carry-over from other donors' samples.

This sequence joins TRBV6-5 and TRBJ2-7; 8 bases map to TRBD1. With V trimmed by 0 bases and J by 3 bases, 4 bases remained unmatched. Per germline, CDR1 MNHEY and CDR2 SVGAGI. This CDR3 has 15 amino acids. The CDR3 loop is CASSYSQGAYYEQYF. In DNA form, the CDR3 reads TGTGCCAGCAGTTACTCTCAGGGGGCCTACTACGAGCAGTACTTC.

This chain joins TRBV29-1 and TRBJ2-7; TRBD1 matches 8 bases. Germline V gives CDR1 SQVTM, CDR2 ANQGSEA. The CDR3 covers 13 residues. V shed 5 bases and J 6 bases; nucleotides not matched to a gene: 9. This CDR3 is CSVSGTGLGEQYF. The CDR3 nucleotides are TGCAGCGTTTCCGGGACAGGCCTAGGCGAGCAGTACTTC.

The chain joins TRBV18 to TRBJ2-2, with 9 bases lining up with TRBD2. The junction had 5 bases not matched to a gene; V was cut back by 4 bases and J by 5 bases. The CDR3 has 15 amino acids. Germline loops: CDR1 KGHSH, CDR2 LQKENI. CDR3 DNA: TGTGCCAGCTCACGTAGCGGGGGAGCTACCGGGGAGCTGTTTTTT. Amino acid sequence: CASSRSGGATGELFF.

The V and J genes are TRBV19 and TRBJ2-7, with D possibly being TRBD1 or TRBD2 (6 bases each). The V end lost 3 bases, the J end lost 1 base, and 10 bases lay between the germline ends. Germline V gives CDR1 LNHDA, CDR2 SQIVND (reference sequence). This CDR3 comprises 14 residues. The CDR3 coding sequence is TGTGCCAGTAGTATTACAGGGAGGTCCTACGAGCAGTACTTC. Translated, it gives CASSITGRSYEQYF.

The V gene is TRBV7-2, the J gene TRBJ2-3; 7 bases map to TRBD1. The CDR3 consists of 19 residues. CDR1 and CDR2 (germline): SGHTA, FQGNSA. After removal of 1 base from V and 0 bases from J, the junction contained 13 bases not matched to a gene. CDR3 nucleotide sequence: TGTGCCAGCAGCTTAGAGGGGGCCCGCCTTTTTGTCAGCACAGATACGCAGTATTTT. Protein product: CASSLEGARLFVSTDTQYF.

J is TRBJ1-1 and V is TRBV7-9, with D unresolved. CDR1 is SEHNR, CDR2 FQNEAQ, per germline (reference sequence). V was cut by 4 bases and J by 7 bases, with 13 bases left in between. This CDR3 contains 13 residues. CDR3 nucleotides: TGTGCCAGCAGCTCGGCAGACCTATTTGAAGCTTTCTTT. Translation: CASSSADLFEAFF.

V gene TRBV19 combines with J gene TRBJ2-1; 12 bases are a match to TRBD2. The CDR3 has 15 amino acids. V trimming: 3 bases; J trimming: 3 bases; junction bases outside the gene matches: 0. Germline V gene data show CDR1 as LNHDA and CDR2 as SQIVND (reference sequence). DNA for the CDR3: TGTGCCAGTAGTATGGGACTAGCGGGCTACAATGAGCAGTTCTTC. Protein sequence: CASSMGLAGYNEQFF.

This chain uses TRBV7-9 with TRBJ1-1; D unclear. The V gene lost 2 bases and the J gene lost 3 bases, with 7 bases spanning the gap. The germline gives CDR1 SEHNR, CDR2 FQNEAQ (reference sequence). The CDR3 runs 13 residues. The CDR3 is CASSLLGDTEAFF. Written as DNA, the CDR3 is TGTGCCAGCAGCTTATTGGGCGACACTGAAGCTTTCTTT. The full variable domain, completed using reference TRBV7-9 and TRBJ1-1, is DTGVSQNPRHKITKRGQNVTFRCDPISEHNRLYWYRQTLGQGPEFLTYFQNEAQLEKSRLLSDRFSAERPKGSFSTLEIQRTEQGDSAMYLCASSLLGDTEAFFGQGTRLTVV.

The chain employs TRBV7-2 and TRBJ1-2, with unresolved D. Trimming stripped 1 base from V and 13 bases from J, with 13 bases between. CDR1 is SGHTA and CDR2 is FQGNSA in the germline V gene. CDR3 length equals 12 residues. The CDR3 reads CASSLVGLATTF. The CDR3, as DNA: TGTGCCAGCAGCTTAGTTGGTCTGGCTACCACCTTC.

V usage is TRBV28 and J usage is TRBJ1-2, with 8 bases matching TRBD1. With V trimmed by 5 bases and J by 0 bases, 5 bases remained unmatched. Germline V gene lookup returns CDR1 MDHEN and CDR2 SYDVKM. The CDR3 is 15 amino acids. The CDR3 coding sequence is TGTGCCAGCAGTGTCGACAGGGGAGCTAACTATGGCTACACCTTC. As protein: CASSVDRGANYGYTF.

The rearrangement joins TRBV6-5 to TRBJ2-5; 9 bases align to TRBD1. Trimming removed 4 bases from V and 4 bases from J; junction bases left unmatched: 10. In germline, CDR1 is MNHEY, CDR2 SVGAGI. The CDR3 has 16 residues. This CDR3 is CASSSLQGAGGETQYF. In DNA, the CDR3 is TGTGCCAGCAGTTCCCTACAGGGGGCAGGGGGAGAGACCCAGTACTTC.

The J gene is TRBJ1-2, the V gene TRBV6-1; a possible D gene is TRBD1 (6 bases). In germline, CDR1 is MNHNS, CDR2 SASEGT. The CDR3 is 15 amino acids. V lost 5 bases and J 4 bases, leaving 17 bases between the germline ends. The CDR3 region has the DNA TGTGCCAGCAGTCCCCAGACAGGTAGACTCTATGGCTACACCTTC. Translated, it gives CASSPQTGRLYGYTF.

This clone showed up just once. The V gene is TRBV7-9, the J gene TRBJ2-7, with no clear D. The CDR3 totals 13 residues. The germline V gene encodes CDR1 SEHNR and CDR2 FQNEAQ (reference sequence). The V end was cut by 7 bases, the J end by 1 base, with 11 bases between. CDR3 bases: TGTGCCAGCACCTCCCACTATTCCTACGAGCAGTACTTC. Residues: CASTSHYSYEQYF.

The chain links TRBV11-2 to TRBJ1-1, with no clear D. CDR3 length equals 13 residues. Germline loops: CDR1 SGHAT, CDR2 FQNNGV. Trimming pared 2 bases from V and 5 bases from J, leaving 9 bases between. CDR3 nucleotides: TGTGCCAGCAGCTTAATGCTCAGAACTGAAGCTTTCTTT. It translates to CASSLMLRTEAFF.